This TCR beta chain is drawn from a study of CD8+ T cells in alopecia areata. As the sequencing template, cDNA was produced by extracting RNA and reverse transcribing it. The method was immunoSEQ multiplex PCR; TCRdb's version includes in-frame clones alone and lacks a portion of them. The sample contains roughly 110,000 clones, none occurring once; about 19% lies in the top ten. Per germline, CDR1 NNHDY and CDR2 SYVADS. The CDR3 runs to 16 residues. Unmatched junction bases numbered 4, after V lost 2 bases and J lost 0 bases. This clone has at least ten counts. Translating the DNA gives a protein that differs from the TCRdb entry at residue 13; the protein shown here is that DNA translation. Here the gene names and germline are mouse. The observed sequence ends 3 residues before the CDR3 terminus, with the missing tail filled in from the germline J gene.

The V and J genes are TRBV13-3 and TRBJ1-3, with 8 bases fitting TRBD1. The sample consisted of lesional skin. This clonotype originated in a C3H/HeJ mouse with alopecia areata. For this mouse line, the MHC haplotype is H2-k. CDR3 bases read: TGTGCCAGCAGTGAGACAGGGGAGGATTCTGGAAATACG. Translated: CASSETGEDSGNT. Given in full, the CDR3 is CASSETGEDSGNTLYF.